This section outlines one T cell receptor (beta chain) sequence together with its context. The CDR3 loop spans 16 amino acids. The germline V gene has CDR1 SGHTA and CDR2 FQGNSA. V was pared by 1 base and J by 8 bases, with 18 bases between. This sample is drawn from a study of T-cell reconstitution after alpha-beta-depleted transplantation in children. TCRbeta library construction was performed incorporating unique molecular identifiers. One entry per CDR3 protein, called by TCRdb with MiXCR from the PCR reads. The sample has approximately 350,000 distinct CDR3 sequences, about 9.4% seen once. The source is a human donor who donated a stem cell graft to a child with acute lymphoblastic leukemia. V is TRBV7-2 and J is TRBJ1-5; D might be TRBD1 (5 bases). Material: PBMCs from the stem cell graft donor, obtained from the stem cell graft. CDR3 loop: CASSLVGPGGVEPQHF. As DNA, the CDR3 is TGTGCCAGCAGCTTAGTGGGCCCCGGGGGGGTCGAGCCCCAGCATTTT.